The clone carrying this T cell receptor beta chain has just one count. Antigen specificity is unknown. The data stem from a study of blood T cells in healthy people across ages. A J-beta primer mix and a sample-barcoded 5' primer were used in a second PCR of roughly 6 to 12 cycles. The template-switch adaptor, which had 12 random nucleotides, put a tag on each cDNA molecule. CDR3-containing paired-end reads numbering at least 2.5 million came from each sample. TCRdb fed the 5' RACE reads into MiXCR, producing one record per CDR3 protein. Of 1.5 million to 2 million distinct CDR3 sequences in the sample, 28% were seen once. The CDR3 runs to 18 residues. CDR1 is MDHEN and CDR2 is SYDVKM in the germline V gene. Trimming took off 6 bases at V and 0 bases at J, with 18 bases between the two ends. Broader study findings: Expanded clonotype changes were possibly confounded by unknown donor CMV status.

No fewer than 5.5 micrograms of total RNA were isolated from every sample. This TCR came from a woman in her 30s in good health. This chain joins TRBV28 and TRBJ1-6; D is possibly TRBD1 (5 bases). The sample comprised blood. The DNA of the CDR3 is TGTGCCAGCAGGGGGCAAAGCAAAGGGAGCTCCTATAATTCACCCCTCCACTTT. This translates into CASRGQSKGSSYNSPLHF.